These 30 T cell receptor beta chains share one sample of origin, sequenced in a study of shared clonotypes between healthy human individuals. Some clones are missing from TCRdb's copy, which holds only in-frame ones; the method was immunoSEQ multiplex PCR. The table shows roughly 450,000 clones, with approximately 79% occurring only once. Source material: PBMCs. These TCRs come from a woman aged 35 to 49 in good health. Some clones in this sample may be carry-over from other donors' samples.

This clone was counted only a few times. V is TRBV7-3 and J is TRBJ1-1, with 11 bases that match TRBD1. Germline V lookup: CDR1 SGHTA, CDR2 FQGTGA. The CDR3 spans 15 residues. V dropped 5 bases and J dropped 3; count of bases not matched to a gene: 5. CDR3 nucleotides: TGTGCCAGCAGCCCGGACAGGGGGCGATACACTGAAGCTTTCTTT. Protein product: CASSPDRGRYTEAFF.

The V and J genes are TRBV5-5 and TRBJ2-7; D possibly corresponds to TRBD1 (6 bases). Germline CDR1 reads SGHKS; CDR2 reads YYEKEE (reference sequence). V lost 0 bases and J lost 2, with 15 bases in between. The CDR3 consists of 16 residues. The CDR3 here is CASSLVGGQTTYEQYF. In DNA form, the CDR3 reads TGTGCCAGCAGCTTGGTCGGCGGACAGACCACCTACGAGCAGTACTTC.

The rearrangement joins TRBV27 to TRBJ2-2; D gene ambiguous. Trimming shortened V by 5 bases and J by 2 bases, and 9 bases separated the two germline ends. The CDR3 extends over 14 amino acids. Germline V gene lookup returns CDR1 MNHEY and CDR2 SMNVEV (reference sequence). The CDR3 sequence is CASSRLTNTGELFF. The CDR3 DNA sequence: TGTGCCAGCAGTAGGCTAACTAACACCGGGGAGCTGTTTTTT.

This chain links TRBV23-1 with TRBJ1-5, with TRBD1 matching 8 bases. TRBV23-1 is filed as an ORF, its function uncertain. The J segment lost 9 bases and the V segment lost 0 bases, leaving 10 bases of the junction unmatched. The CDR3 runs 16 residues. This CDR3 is CASSQSSPRGPRPQHF. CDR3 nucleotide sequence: TGCGCCAGCAGTCAATCGAGTCCCAGGGGGCCTCGGCCCCAGCATTTT.

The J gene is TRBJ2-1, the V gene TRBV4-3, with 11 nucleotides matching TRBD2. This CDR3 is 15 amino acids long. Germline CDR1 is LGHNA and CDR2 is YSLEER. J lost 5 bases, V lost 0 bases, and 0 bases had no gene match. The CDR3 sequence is CASSQDSGRDNEQFF. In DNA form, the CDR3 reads TGCGCCAGCAGCCAAGATAGCGGGAGGGACAATGAGCAGTTCTTC.

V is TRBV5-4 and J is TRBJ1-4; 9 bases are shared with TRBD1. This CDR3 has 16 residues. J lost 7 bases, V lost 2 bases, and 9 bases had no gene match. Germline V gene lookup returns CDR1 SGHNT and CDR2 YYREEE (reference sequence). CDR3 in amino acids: CASSFFSADRGEKLFF. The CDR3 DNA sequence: TGTGCCAGCAGCTTTTTCTCCGCGGACAGGGGTGAAAAACTGTTTTTT.

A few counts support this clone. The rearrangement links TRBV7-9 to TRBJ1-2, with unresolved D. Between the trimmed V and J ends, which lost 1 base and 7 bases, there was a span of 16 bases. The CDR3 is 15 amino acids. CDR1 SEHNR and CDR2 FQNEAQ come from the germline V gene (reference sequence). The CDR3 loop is CASSLVVSKEGGYTF. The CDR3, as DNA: TGTGCCAGCAGCTTAGTCGTGTCGAAGGAAGGTGGCTACACCTTC.

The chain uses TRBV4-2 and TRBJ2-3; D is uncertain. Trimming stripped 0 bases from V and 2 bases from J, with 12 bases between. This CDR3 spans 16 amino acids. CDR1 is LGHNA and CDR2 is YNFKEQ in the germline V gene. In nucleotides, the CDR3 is TGTGCCAGCAGCCAAGAAGCAGGAGCTTACACAGATACGCAGTATTTT. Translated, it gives CASSQEAGAYTDTQYF.

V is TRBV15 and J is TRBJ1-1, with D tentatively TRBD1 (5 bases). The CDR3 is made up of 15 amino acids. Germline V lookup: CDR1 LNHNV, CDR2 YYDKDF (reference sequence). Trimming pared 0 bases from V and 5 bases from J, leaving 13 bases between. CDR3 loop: CATSRDRVRGTEAFF. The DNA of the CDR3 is TGTGCCACCAGCAGAGACAGGGTAAGAGGGACTGAAGCTTTCTTT.

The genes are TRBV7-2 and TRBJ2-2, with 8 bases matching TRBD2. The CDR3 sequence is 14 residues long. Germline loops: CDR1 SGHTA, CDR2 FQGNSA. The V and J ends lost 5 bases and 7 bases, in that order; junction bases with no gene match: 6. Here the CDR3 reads CASSPGLAVGELFF. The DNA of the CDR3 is TGTGCCAGCAGCCCCGGACTAGCCGTCGGGGAGCTGTTTTTT. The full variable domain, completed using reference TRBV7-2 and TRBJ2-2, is GAGVSQSPSNKVTEKGKDVELRCDPISGHTALYWYRQSLGQGLEFLIYFQGNSAPDKSGLPSDRFSAERTGGSVSTLTIQRTQQEDSAVYLCASSPGLAVGELFFGEGSRLTVL.

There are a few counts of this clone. This CDR3 reads CASSPRTGGTGELFF. CDR3 DNA sequence: TGTGCCAGCAGCCCCCGGACAGGGGGCACCGGGGAGCTGTTTTTT. This chain links TRBV9 with TRBJ2-2, with 10 bases that match TRBD1. The CDR3 contains 15 residues. Per the germline V gene, CDR1 is SGDLS and CDR2 is YYNGEE. Losses at the gene ends were 4 bases for V and 4 bases for J; bases not matched to a gene: 4.

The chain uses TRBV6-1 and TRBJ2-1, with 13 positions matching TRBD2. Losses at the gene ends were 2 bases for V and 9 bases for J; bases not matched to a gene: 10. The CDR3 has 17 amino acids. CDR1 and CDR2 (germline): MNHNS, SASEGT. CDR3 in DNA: TGTGCCAGCAGTGAACGACCCCCGGGACTAGCGGGATTTGAGCAGTTCTTC. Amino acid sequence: CASSERPPGLAGFEQFF.

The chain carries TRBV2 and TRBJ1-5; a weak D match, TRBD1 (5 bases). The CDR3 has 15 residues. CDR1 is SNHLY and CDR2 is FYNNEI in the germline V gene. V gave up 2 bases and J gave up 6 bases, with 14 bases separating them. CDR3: CASSESMTESQPQHF. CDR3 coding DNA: TGTGCCAGCAGTGAATCAATGACAGAATCTCAGCCCCAGCATTTT.

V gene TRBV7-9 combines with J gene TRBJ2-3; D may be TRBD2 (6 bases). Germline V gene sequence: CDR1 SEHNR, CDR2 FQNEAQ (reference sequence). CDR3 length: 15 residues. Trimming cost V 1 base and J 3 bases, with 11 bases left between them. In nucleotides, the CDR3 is TGTGCCAGCAGCTTAGGCAGGGCGGGGACAGATACGCAGTATTTT. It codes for CASSLGRAGTDTQYF.

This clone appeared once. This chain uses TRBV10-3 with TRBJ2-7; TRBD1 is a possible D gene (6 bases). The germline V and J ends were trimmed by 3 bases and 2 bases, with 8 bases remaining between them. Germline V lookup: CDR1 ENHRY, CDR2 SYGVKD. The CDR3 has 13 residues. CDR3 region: CAISDTGTYEQYF. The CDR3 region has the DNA TGTGCCATCAGTGATACAGGGACCTACGAGCAGTACTTC.

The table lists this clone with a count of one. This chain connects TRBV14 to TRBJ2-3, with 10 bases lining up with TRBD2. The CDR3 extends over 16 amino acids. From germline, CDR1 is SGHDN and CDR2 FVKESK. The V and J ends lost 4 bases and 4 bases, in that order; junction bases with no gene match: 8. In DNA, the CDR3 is TGTGCCAGCAGCCCACCAAGCGGGAGGGGACCAGATACGCAGTATTTT. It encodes CASSPPSGRGPDTQYF.

The CDR3 is CASSRLTGVSFGEKLFF. The CDR3, as DNA: TGTGCCAGCAGCCGCCTGACAGGGGTCAGTTTTGGTGAAAAACTGTTTTTT. V gene TRBV7-9 combines with J gene TRBJ1-4; 8 positions match TRBD1. J gave up 7 bases and V 5 bases, and 15 bases lay outside the gene matches. This CDR3 is built from 17 residues. The germline gives CDR1 SEHNR, CDR2 FQNEAQ (reference sequence).

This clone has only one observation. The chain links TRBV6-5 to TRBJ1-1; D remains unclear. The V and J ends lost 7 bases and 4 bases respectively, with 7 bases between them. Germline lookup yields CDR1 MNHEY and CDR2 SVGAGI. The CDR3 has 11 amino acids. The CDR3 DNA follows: TGTGCCAGCAATTCGGGCACTGAAGCTTTCTTT. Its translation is CASNSGTEAFF.

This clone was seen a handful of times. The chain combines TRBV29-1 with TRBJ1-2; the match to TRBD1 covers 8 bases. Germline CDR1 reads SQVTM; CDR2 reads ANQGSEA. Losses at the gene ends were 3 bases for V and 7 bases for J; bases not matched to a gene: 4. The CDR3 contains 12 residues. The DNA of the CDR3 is TGCAGCGTTGACAGGGGGCAGGCTGGCTACACCTTC. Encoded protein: CSVDRGQAGYTF.

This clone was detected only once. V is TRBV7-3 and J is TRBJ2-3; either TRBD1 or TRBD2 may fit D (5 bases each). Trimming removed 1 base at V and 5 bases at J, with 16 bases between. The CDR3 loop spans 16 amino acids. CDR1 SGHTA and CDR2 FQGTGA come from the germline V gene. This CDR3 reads CASSLNRDPTGDTQYF. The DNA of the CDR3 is TGTGCCAGCAGCTTAAACCGGGACCCAACTGGAGATACGCAGTATTTT. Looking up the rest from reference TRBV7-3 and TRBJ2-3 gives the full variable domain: GAGVSQTPSNKVTEKGKYVELRCDPISGHTALYWYRQSLGQGPEFLIYFQGTGAADDSGLPNDRFFAVRPEGSVSTLKIQRTERGDSAVYLCASSLNRDPTGDTQYFGPGTRLTVL.

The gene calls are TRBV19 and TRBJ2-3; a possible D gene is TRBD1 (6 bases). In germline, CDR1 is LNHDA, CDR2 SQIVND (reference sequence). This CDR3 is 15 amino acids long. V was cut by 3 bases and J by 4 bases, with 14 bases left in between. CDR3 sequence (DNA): TGTGCCAGTAGTATGGGGGCAGGGGCCGCAGATACGCAGTATTTT. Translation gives CASSMGAGAADTQYF.

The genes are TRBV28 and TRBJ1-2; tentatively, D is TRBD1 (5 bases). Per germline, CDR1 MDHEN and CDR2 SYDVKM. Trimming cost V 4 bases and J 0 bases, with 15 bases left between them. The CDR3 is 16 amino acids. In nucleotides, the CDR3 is TGTGCCAGCAGTTCACCTTTCGGGGGGTCTAACTATGGCTACACCTTC. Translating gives CASSSPFGGSNYGYTF.

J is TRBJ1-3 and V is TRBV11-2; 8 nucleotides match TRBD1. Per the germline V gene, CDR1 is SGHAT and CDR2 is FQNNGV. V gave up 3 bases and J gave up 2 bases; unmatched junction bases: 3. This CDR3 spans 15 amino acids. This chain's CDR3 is CASSFRTGTGNTIYF. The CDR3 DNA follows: TGTGCCAGCAGCTTCCGGACAGGGACTGGAAACACCATATATTTT.

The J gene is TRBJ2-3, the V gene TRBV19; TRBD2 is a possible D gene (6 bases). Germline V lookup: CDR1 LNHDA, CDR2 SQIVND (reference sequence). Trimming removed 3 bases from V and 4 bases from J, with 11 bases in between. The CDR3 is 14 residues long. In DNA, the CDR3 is TGTGCCAGTAGTATGGCGGGGATGGCAGATACGCAGTATTTT. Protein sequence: CASSMAGMADTQYF. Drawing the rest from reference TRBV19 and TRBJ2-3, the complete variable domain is DGGITQSPKYLFRKEGQNVTLSCEQNLNHDAMYWYRQDPGQGLRLIYYSQIVNDFQKGDIAEGYSVSREKKESFPLTVTSAQKNPTAFYLCASSMAGMADTQYFGPGTRLTVL.

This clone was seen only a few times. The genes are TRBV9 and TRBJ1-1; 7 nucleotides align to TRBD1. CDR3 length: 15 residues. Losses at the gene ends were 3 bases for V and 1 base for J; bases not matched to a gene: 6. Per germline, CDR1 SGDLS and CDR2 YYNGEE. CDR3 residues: CASSEGGPWNTEAFF. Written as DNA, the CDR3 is TGTGCCAGCAGCGAAGGGGGCCCATGGAACACTGAAGCTTTCTTT.

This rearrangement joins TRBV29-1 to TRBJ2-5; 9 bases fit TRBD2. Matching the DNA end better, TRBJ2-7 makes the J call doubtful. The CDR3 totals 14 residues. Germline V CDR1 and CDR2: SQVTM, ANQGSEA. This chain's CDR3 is CSVAPASGTYEQYF. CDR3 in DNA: TGCAGCGTCGCCCCCGCTAGCGGGACCTACGAGCAGTACTTC.

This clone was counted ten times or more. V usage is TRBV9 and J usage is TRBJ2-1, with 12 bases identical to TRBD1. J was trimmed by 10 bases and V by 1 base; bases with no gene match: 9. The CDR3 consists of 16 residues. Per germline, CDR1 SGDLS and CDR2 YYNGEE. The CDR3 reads CASSVSGTGGTGEQFF. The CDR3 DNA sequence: TGTGCCAGCAGCGTATCTGGGACAGGGGGCACAGGGGAGCAGTTCTTC. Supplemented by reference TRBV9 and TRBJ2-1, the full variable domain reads DSGVTQTPKHLITATGQRVTLRCSPRSGDLSVYWYQQSLDQGLQFLIQYYNGEERAKGNILERFSAQQFPDLHSELNLSSLELGDSALYFCASSVSGTGGTGEQFFGPGTRLTVL.

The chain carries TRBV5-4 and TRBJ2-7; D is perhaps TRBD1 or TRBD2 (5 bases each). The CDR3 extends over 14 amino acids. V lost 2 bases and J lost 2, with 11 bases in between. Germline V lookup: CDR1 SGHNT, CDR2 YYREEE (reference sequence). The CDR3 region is CASSFRDGTYEQYF. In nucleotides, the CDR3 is TGTGCCAGCAGCTTCCGGGACGGGACCTACGAGCAGTACTTC.

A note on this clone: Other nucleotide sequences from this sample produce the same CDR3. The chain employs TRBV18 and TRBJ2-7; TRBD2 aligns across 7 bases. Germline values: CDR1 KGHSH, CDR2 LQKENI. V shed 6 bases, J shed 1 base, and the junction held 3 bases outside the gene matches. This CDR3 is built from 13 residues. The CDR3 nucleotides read TGTGCCAGCTCGCCTAGCGGTTCCTACGAGCAGTACTTC. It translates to CASSPSGSYEQYF.

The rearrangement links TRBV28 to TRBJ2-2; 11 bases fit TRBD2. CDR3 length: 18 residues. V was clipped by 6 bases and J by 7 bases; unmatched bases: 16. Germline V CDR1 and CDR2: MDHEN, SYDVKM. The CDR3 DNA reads TGTGCCAGCAGCTTGATCCGTAGCGGGAGGGCGGTAGACGGGGAGCTGTTTTTT. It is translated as CASSLIRSGRAVDGELFF.